These 28 T cell receptor beta chains came from one sample sequenced in a study of blood T cell repertoires in COVID-19. Produced via immunoSEQ multiplex PCR; TCRdb's table is partial and in-frame only. The table includes roughly 430,000 clones, roughly 84% detected once. Sequenced sample: PBMCs or T cells enriched from blood (not recorded which). Receptors were obtained from a woman between 18 and 30 years old who had been exposed to COVID-19.

V gene TRBV4-1 combines with J gene TRBJ1-1; tentatively, D is TRBD1 (5 bases). V gave up 0 bases and J gave up 11 bases, with 13 bases separating them. CDR1 MGHRA and CDR2 YSYEKL come from the germline V gene. CDR3 length: 13 amino acids. The CDR3 sequence is CASSQDRGAAAFF. The CDR3 DNA follows: TGCGCCAGCAGCCAAGATCGCGGGGCAGCGGCTTTCTTT.

This clone was counted once. The rearrangement joins TRBV4-3 to TRBJ2-1, with 12 bases lining up with TRBD2. CDR3 length: 18 residues. After removal of 4 bases from V and 8 bases from J, the junction contained 15 bases not matched to a gene. CDR1 is LGHNA, CDR2 YSLEER, per germline. Written as DNA, the CDR3 is TGCGCCAGCAGCCGCCTCATACTAGCGGGGGGACCGCCGGATGAGCAGTTCTTC. It encodes CASSRLILAGGPPDEQFF.

This chain joins TRBV7-8 and TRBJ1-1; D may be TRBD1 (6 bases). V was cut by 0 bases and J by 5 bases, with 13 bases left in between. The CDR3 has 15 amino acids. Germline values: CDR1 SGHVS, CDR2 FQNEAQ. The chain's CDR3 is CASSLAPGARTEAFF. DNA of the CDR3: TGTGCCAGCAGCTTAGCGCCAGGGGCGAGGACTGAAGCTTTCTTT.

This clone was counted only a few times. This chain uses TRBV2 with TRBJ2-3; D might be TRBD2 (5 bases). The CDR3 has 14 residues. Per the germline V gene, CDR1 is SNHLY and CDR2 is FYNNEI. Between the trimmed V and J ends, which lost 7 bases and 4 bases, there was a span of 15 bases. DNA of the CDR3: TGTGCCAGCACGATATCCGGGAACTCAGATACGCAGTATTTT. The encoded protein is CASTISGNSDTQYF.

This clone was counted a few times. This rearrangement joins TRBV28 to TRBJ1-5, with D possibly matching TRBD1 (5 bases). Trimming stripped 1 base from V and 4 bases from J, with 11 bases between. This CDR3 contains 15 residues. Germline lookup yields CDR1 MDHEN and CDR2 SYDVKM. The CDR3: CASSLSFRDNQPQHF. The CDR3 bases are TGTGCCAGCAGTTTATCATTCAGGGATAATCAGCCCCAGCATTTT. Variable domain in full (rest from reference TRBV28 and TRBJ1-5): DVKVTQSSRYLVKRTGEKVFLECVQDMDHENMFWYRQDPGLGLRLIYFSYDVKMKEKGDIPEGYSVSREKKERFSLILESASTNQTSMYLCASSLSFRDNQPQHFGDGTRLSIL.

The chain links TRBV6-2 or TRBV6-3 to TRBJ2-1; D gene ambiguous. Between the trimmed V and J ends, which lost 2 bases and 10 bases, there was a span of 9 bases. Germline CDR1 is MNHEY and CDR2 is SVGEGT. CDR3 size: 12 residues. The CDR3 loop reads CASSYENWEQFF. CDR3 sequence (DNA): TGTGCCAGCAGTTACGAGAATTGGGAGCAGTTCTTC.

This chain connects TRBV6-5 to TRBJ2-2; 7 bases line up with TRBD2. V trimming: 7 bases; J trimming: 1 base; junction bases outside the gene matches: 6. In germline, CDR1 is MNHEY, CDR2 SVGAGI. CDR3 length: 15 amino acids. CDR3 in amino acids: CASNLGGGNTGELFF. For the CDR3, the DNA is TGTGCCAGCAATTTGGGCGGGGGGAACACCGGGGAGCTGTTTTTT.

The V gene is TRBV21-1, the J gene TRBJ1-3. TRBV21-1 is noted as a pseudogene. This CDR3 has 13 residues. DNA of the CDR3: TGTGCCAGCCGCGGGGGCCCCGGAAACACCATATATTTT. It translates to CASRGGPGNTIYF.

V gene TRBV19 combines with J gene TRBJ1-2; possibly TRBD1 for D (5 bases). The CDR3 runs 18 residues. Germline V CDR1 and CDR2: LNHDA, SQIVND (reference sequence). V lost 2 bases and J 0 bases, leaving 19 bases between the germline ends. CDR3 in DNA: TGTGCCAGTAGTATATGGCCGTCCAGGGCAGCAGCTAACTATGGCTACACCTTC. Protein sequence: CASSIWPSRAAANYGYTF.

This rearrangement joins TRBV29-1 to TRBJ2-2, with 8 nucleotides matching TRBD2. The junction had 1 base not matched to a gene; V was cut back by 7 bases and J by 0 bases. The CDR3 totals 13 residues. The germline V gene has CDR1 SQVTM and CDR2 ANQGSEA. This chain's CDR3 is CSGGGPNTGELFF. CDR3 nucleotides: TGCAGCGGCGGGGGGCCGAACACCGGGGAGCTGTTTTTT.

The chain links TRBV3-1 (or the pseudogene TRBV3-2) to TRBJ1-1; TRBD1 aligns across 9 bases. The CDR3 loop spans 18 amino acids. V gave up 0 bases and J gave up 0 bases; unmatched junction bases: 8. Germline V gives CDR1 LGHDT, CDR2 YNNKEL (reference sequence). The CDR3 DNA reads TGTGCCAGCAGCCAAGATCAATGGACAGGGGATATGAACACTGAAGCTTTCTTT. This codes for CASSQDQWTGDMNTEAFF.

The chain has TRBV24-1 and TRBJ2-1; the match to TRBD1 covers 7 bases. Germline V gene data show CDR1 as KGHDR and CDR2 as SFDVKD. The ends lost 9 bases at V and 6 bases at J; junction bases unmatched: 16. This CDR3 comprises 16 residues. DNA of the CDR3: TGTGCCACCGCACAGGGGCCGACGGCAGTCGGCAATGAGCAGTTCTTC. As protein: CATAQGPTAVGNEQFF.

V is TRBV6-2 or TRBV6-3 and J is TRBJ1-4; TRBD1 matches at 8 bases. The CDR3 runs 15 residues. With 4 bases clipped from V and 6 bases from J, the junction kept 7 bases outside the gene matches. Germline V CDR1 and CDR2: MNHEY, SVGEGT. This CDR3 reads CASSLGQGPDEKLFF. CDR3 DNA: TGTGCCAGCAGTTTAGGACAGGGCCCAGATGAAAAACTGTTTTTT.

V usage is TRBV28 and J usage is TRBJ1-5; D unclear. V was shortened by 5 bases and J by 2 bases, with 13 bases between the two germline ends. The germline gives CDR1 MDHEN, CDR2 SYDVKM. CDR3 length: 15 residues. CDR3 nucleotides: TGTGCCAGCAGTCCCACCGGAGGAGGCAATCAGCCCCAGCATTTT. As protein: CASSPTGGGNQPQHF.

The rearrangement joins TRBV28 to TRBJ2-1; no firm D call. V lost 7 bases, J lost 3 bases, and 13 bases lay in between. This CDR3 comprises 14 residues. The V gene's germline CDR1 is MDHEN and CDR2 SYDVKM. CDR3 amino acids: CASIPGGDYNEQFF. As DNA, the CDR3 is TGTGCCAGCATCCCCGGCGGCGACTACAATGAGCAGTTCTTC.

The chain combines TRBV27 with TRBJ2-1, with 7 bases identical to TRBD1. From germline, CDR1 is MNHEY and CDR2 SMNVEV (reference sequence). V trimming: 8 bases; J trimming: 9 bases; junction bases outside the gene matches: 13. The CDR3 contains 14 residues. Here the CDR3 reads CASGTWLGGIEQFF. CDR3 in DNA: TGTGCCAGCGGTACGTGGTTAGGGGGCATTGAGCAGTTCTTC.

This sequence joins TRBV4-3 and TRBJ2-3; D perhaps matches TRBD2 (6 bases). The germline CDR1 and CDR2 sequences are LGHNA and YSLEER. V lost 0 bases to trimming and J lost 1 base, with 11 bases between them. The CDR3 runs 16 residues. The CDR3 loop is CASSQDLGGGTDTQYF. The CDR3 DNA reads TGCGCCAGCAGCCAAGATCTCGGCGGGGGCACAGATACGCAGTATTTT.

This chain connects TRBV18 to TRBJ1-1; unclear D gene. The CDR3 is 15 residues long. The V end was cut by 1 base, the J end by 1 base, with 10 bases between. CDR1 is KGHSH, CDR2 LQKENI, per germline. The CDR3 is CASSPLGRANTEAFF. CDR3 DNA: TGTGCCAGCTCACCACTGGGCAGAGCGAACACTGAAGCTTTCTTT.

The V call is TRBV9, the J call TRBJ2-3; TRBD2 matches at 10 bases. Germline V gene lookup returns CDR1 SGDLS and CDR2 YYNGEE. The CDR3 consists of 15 residues. V dropped 1 base and J dropped 5; count of bases not matched to a gene: 4. In DNA form, the CDR3 reads TGTGCCAGCAGCGTACTAGCGGGAGTTCTAGATACGCAGTATTTT. It codes for CASSVLAGVLDTQYF.

The V and J genes are TRBV28 and TRBJ2-3; the match to TRBD2 covers 10 bases. CDR1 and CDR2 from the germline V gene are MDHEN and SYDVKM. CDR3 size: 16 residues. With 3 bases clipped from V and 0 bases from J, the junction kept 3 bases outside the gene matches. The CDR3 nucleotides are TGTGCCAGCAGTTTTAGCGGGGGGACTAGCACAGATACGCAGTATTTT. Translation: CASSFSGGTSTDTQYF.

The V gene is TRBV28, the J gene TRBJ1-2; D ambiguous. Trimming cost V 8 bases and J 4 bases, with 8 bases left between them. The CDR3 runs to 11 residues. Germline CDR1 is MDHEN and CDR2 is SYDVKM. The CDR3 DNA follows: TGTGCCAGCGCGATGCTCTATGGCTACACCTTC. Encoded protein: CASAMLYGYTF.

V is TRBV3-1 (or the pseudogene TRBV3-2) and J is TRBJ2-3, with TRBD1 identical over 8 bases. The CDR3 is made up of 20 amino acids. V trimming: 6 bases; J trimming: 2 bases; junction bases outside the gene matches: 22. Germline loops: CDR1 LGHDT, CDR2 YNNKEL (reference sequence). The chain's CDR3 is CASSSPGHIFDRGTTDTQYF. In DNA form, the CDR3 reads TGTGCCAGCAGTTCCCCCGGGCATATTTTTGACAGGGGCACCACAGATACGCAGTATTTT.

This chain uses TRBV5-6 with TRBJ2-3, with 8 nucleotides matching TRBD2. Germline CDR1 reads SGHDT; CDR2 reads YYEEEE. The CDR3 is made up of 17 amino acids. The V gene end was trimmed by 1 base and the J gene end by 5 bases; junction bases not matched to a gene: 12. The CDR3 region is CASSLRISGMRVDTQYF. The CDR3 DNA reads TGTGCCAGCAGCTTGCGGATTAGCGGGATGAGAGTAGATACGCAGTATTTT.

V gene TRBV21-1 combines with J gene TRBJ2-5; TRBD2, as called in the table, went unchecked against the DNA. TRBV21-1 is noted as a pseudogene. The CDR3 extends over 14 amino acids. DNA for the CDR3: TGTGCCAGCAGCAAAGGCGTATTCCAAGAGACCCAGTACTTC. It translates to CASSKGVFQETQYF.

The rearrangement links TRBV7-2 to TRBJ2-3, with 10 bases fitting TRBD2. The CDR3 runs to 15 residues. V shed 7 bases, J shed 6 bases, and the junction held 10 bases outside the gene matches. From germline, CDR1 is SGHTA and CDR2 FQGNSA. The CDR3 loop is CASNQREGRGDTQYF. The DNA of the CDR3 is TGTGCCAGCAACCAGCGGGAGGGCCGGGGTGATACGCAGTATTTT.

The rearrangement uses TRBV19 and TRBJ2-7; a possible D gene is TRBD2 (6 bases). Germline CDR1 reads LNHDA; CDR2 reads SQIVND (reference sequence). The CDR3 contains 16 residues. V lost 2 bases to trimming and J lost 6 bases, with 20 bases between them. CDR3 loop: CASSIPYFREFPEQYF. As DNA, the CDR3 is TGTGCCAGTAGTATACCCTACTTTCGGGAGTTCCCCGAGCAGTACTTC.

This rearrangement joins TRBV2 to TRBJ1-2; TRBD1 matches 7 bases. Germline assignment: CDR1 SNHLY and CDR2 FYNNEI. Unmatched junction bases numbered 8, after V lost 5 bases and J lost 5 bases. There are 14 residues in the CDR3. Written as DNA, the CDR3 is TGTGCCAGCAGTCCTACAGGGGAGCCGTATGGCTACACCTTC. This sequence encodes CASSPTGEPYGYTF.

This sequence joins TRBV7-9 and TRBJ2-4; D ambiguous. The CDR3 has 10 residues. Trimming took off 5 bases at V and 15 bases at J, with 11 bases between the two ends. Germline CDR1 SEHNR, CDR2 FQNEAQ (reference sequence). The CDR3 loop reads CASSPSTPYF. CDR3 in DNA: TGTGCCAGCAGCCCCTCTACTCCGTACTTC.